These T cell receptor beta chains were read from a single sample in a study of OX40 agonist ivuxolimab in advanced cancers. The assay was immunoSEQ multiplex PCR, and TCRdb's table has in-frame clones only and misses some. This table holds 26,000 or so clones, about nine tenths found once. Material: CD4+ or CD8+ T cells sorted from blood, obtained in a trial of the OX40 agonist ivuxolimab. These receptors all come from an adult with an advanced solid tumor such as melanoma, head and neck, liver or kidney cancer. Each CDR3 is given with its conserved first and last residue. D genes are given only for firm matches. The size of a clone is reported for some rows only, either as once, few or many, or as a class for expanded clones.

abundance	v_gene	j_gene	d_gene	CDR3nt	CDR3aa
NA	TRBV4-1	TRBJ2-7	TRBD2	TGCGCCAGCAGCCCAGAGACATTTAGCGGGGGGGCCTCGGAGCAGTACTTC	CASSPETFSGGASEQYF
NA	TRBV5-4	TRBJ1-3	TRBD1	TGTGCCAGCAGCTTGGGGGACAGTGGAAACACCATATATTTT	CASSLGDSGNTIYF
once	TRBV4-3	TRBJ1-1	NA	TGCGCCAGCAGCCAAGATAGGCTGGGAAACACTGAAGCTTTCTTT	CASSQDRLGNTEAFF
NA	TRBV7-6	TRBJ1-2	NA	TGTGCCAGCAGCTTACTGCAGGGAAACTATGGCTACACCTTC	CASSLLQGNYGYTF
NA	TRBV12-5	TRBJ2-3	TRBD1	TGTGCTAGTGGTTTGTTCTTGGCAGGGGGTTCCTCTAGCACAGATACGCAGTATTTT	CASGLFLAGGSSSTDTQYF
NA	TRBV29-1	TRBJ2-7	TRBD2	TGCAGCGTTTTAGCGGGAGACTCCTACGAGCAGTACTTC	CSVLAGDSYEQYF
NA	TRBV29-1	TRBJ2-7	TRBD1	TGCAGCGTTGAAGATCTTACCGGGACAGGGATCTACGAGCAGTACTTC	CSVEDLTGTGIYEQYF
NA	TRBV27	TRBJ2-5	NA	TGTGCCAGCAAAATTTTGGAGACCCAGTACTTC	CASKILETQYF
once	TRBV4-2	TRBJ2-7	NA	TGTGCCAGCAGCCAAGTTTTATCATCCCCAGGCCTCTCCTACGAGCAGTACTTC	CASSQVLSSPGLSYEQYF
NA	TRBV19	TRBJ2-7	TRBD1	TGTGCCAGTACCGACAGGGAACTGTACGAGCAGTACTTC	CASTDRELYEQYF
NA	TRBV9	TRBJ2-1	NA	TGTGCCAGCAGCGCTTCCGGGAAGAATGAGCAGTTCTTC	CASSASGKNEQFF
NA	TRBV27	TRBJ1-3	NA	TGTGCCAGCAGTCTCCTCGGGGGCCGTGGAAACACCATATATTTT	CASSLLGGRGNTIYF
NA	TRBV30	TRBJ1-1	NA	TGTGCCTGGAGCCCTGGGGGTACTGAAGCTTTCTTT	CAWSPGGTEAFF
NA	TRBV30	TRBJ2-2	NA	TGTGCCTCGAACGGGGACACCGGGGAGCTGTTTTTT	CASNGDTGELFF
NA	TRBV4-2	TRBJ2-4	NA	TGTGCCAGCAGCCAAGTGGGCCTAGCCAAAAACATTCAGTACTTC	CASSQVGLAKNIQYF
NA	TRBV19	TRBJ2-7	TRBD1	TGTGCCAGTAGTATAACACTGGGACAGACTCACGAGCAGTACTTC	CASSITLGQTHEQYF
NA	TRBV4-1	TRBJ2-7	NA	TGCGCCAGCAGCCAAGATGGGCCTGGGGGGACCTACGAGCAGTACTTC	CASSQDGPGGTYEQYF
NA	TRBV6-6	TRBJ2-3	NA	TGTGCCAGCTGGAAAGGCAGGGAAGCCGATACGCAGTATTTT	CASWKGREADTQYF
NA	TRBV30	TRBJ2-2	NA	TGTGCCTGGAGTGGGTCAGGGTCCGGGGAGCTGTTTTTT	CAWSGSGSGELFF
NA	TRBV29-1	TRBJ2-7	TRBD1	TGCAGCGTACGGACAGGGGACGACTACGAGCAGTACTTC	CSVRTGDDYEQYF
NA	TRBV9	TRBJ1-4	TRBD1	TGTGCCAGCAGCGCCCCTGGACAGGGATATGAAAAACTGTTTTTT	CASSAPGQGYEKLFF
once	TRBV7-9	TRBJ2-7	TRBD1	TGTGCCAGCAGCGCAGATCCGGGACAGTCCTACGAGCAGTACTTC	CASSADPGQSYEQYF
NA	TRBV27	TRBJ1-2	TRBD1	TGTGCCAGCAGTCCCAGACAGGGGAATGGCTACACCTTC	CASSPRQGNGYTF
NA	TRBV6-1	TRBJ1-1	NA	TGTGCCAGCAGTGAATGGTATGAAGCTTTCTTT	CASSEWYEAFF
NA	TRBV27	TRBJ1-1	NA	TGTGCCAGCAGTTTAGACGTTTGGCTGGGGGCTGTGACTGAAGCTTTCTTT	CASSLDVWLGAVTEAFF
NA	TRBV7-3	TRBJ2-3	TRBD2	TGTGCCAGCAGCTTCGATTTCGTAAGCGGGGACACAGATACGCAGTATTTT	CASSFDFVSGDTDTQYF
NA	TRBV27	TRBJ1-1	NA	TGTGCCAGCAGTTGGGAGCCGAACACTGAAGCTTTCTTT	CASSWEPNTEAFF
NA	TRBV19	TRBJ2-7	NA	TGTGCCAGTAGTGCGGGCGACTTTACCTACGAGCAGTACTTC	CASSAGDFTYEQYF
NA	TRBV6-6	TRBJ1-1	NA	TGTGCCAGCAGCACAGGTGGGGTTTCCACTGAAGCTTTCTTT	CASSTGGVSTEAFF
NA	TRBV11-3	TRBJ2-1	TRBD2	TGTGCCAGCAGCTTTGCTGAGTCTGGACTAGCGGGACACAATGAGCAGTTCTTC	CASSFAESGLAGHNEQFF
NA	TRBV6-5	TRBJ1-5	TRBD1	TGTGCCAGCAGTCCGGGACAGGGGGCTCAGCCCCAGCATTTT	CASSPGQGAQPQHF
once	TRBV5-1	TRBJ1-5	NA	TGCGCCAGCAGCTTGGTAGGGGGCAATCAGCCCCAGCATTTT	CASSLVGGNQPQHF
NA	TRBV27	TRBJ1-1	NA	TGTGCCAGCAGTTTCTTCCCTTTGTATGGGAACACTGAAGCTTTCTTT	CASSFFPLYGNTEAFF
once	TRBV19	TRBJ2-1	NA	TGTGCCAGTAGTATAATCGGACTCGTCAATGAGCAGTTCTTC	CASSIIGLVNEQFF
NA	TRBV7-3	TRBJ1-1	NA	TGTGCCAGCAGCTTGGGTGAAACTGAAGCTTTCTTT	CASSLGETEAFF
NA	TRBV7-9	TRBJ2-3	TRBD1	TGTGCCAGCAGCGGGACAGGGGTCTCCACAGATACGCAGTATTTT	CASSGTGVSTDTQYF
NA	TRBV6-1	TRBJ2-5	TRBD2	TGTGCCAGCAGTGCCCGACTAGCGGGAACGTACCAAGAGACCCAGTACTTC	CASSARLAGTYQETQYF
NA	TRBV5-1	TRBJ2-7	NA	TGCGCCAGCAGCCAATTCAGGGGAACCTACGAGCAGTACTTC	CASSQFRGTYEQYF
NA	TRBV28	TRBJ2-2	NA	TGTGCCAGCAGTTTGGGAACAGACACCGGGGAGCTGTTTTTT	CASSLGTDTGELFF
once	TRBV27	TRBJ2-7	TRBD1	TGTGCCAGCAGTTCGCTGACAGGGTCCTACGAGCAGTACTTC	CASSSLTGSYEQYF
NA	TRBV12-2	TRBJ2-3	NA	TGTGCAAGTCGCTCCCGGACTAGCGTCAGGGATACGCAGTATTTT	CASRSRTSVRDTQYF
once	TRBV6-5	TRBJ2-7	NA	TGTGCCAGCAGTTACTTCCAGGGAAATACCTACGAGCAGTACTTC	CASSYFQGNTYEQYF
NA	TRBV7-8	TRBJ1-4	NA	TGTGCCAGCAGCCCAGACAGTAATGAAAAACTGTTTTTT	CASSPDSNEKLFF
NA	TRBV19	TRBJ1-1	NA	TGTGCCAGTAGCCCCCGGGGAATCACTGAAGCTTTCTTT	CASSPRGITEAFF
NA	TRBV18	TRBJ1-2	NA	TGTGCCAGCTCACCCCCTCCCGGAGGGGCGGACTATGGCTACACCTTC	CASSPPPGGADYGYTF